This record covers a single T cell receptor (beta chain). J gave up 6 bases and V 0 bases, and 6 bases lay outside the gene matches. This CDR3 comprises 16 residues. Germline V lookup: CDR1 LGHDT, CDR2 YNNKEL (reference sequence). This entry comes from a study of T-cell memory formation after mild COVID-19. Each CDR3 protein gets one entry after TCRdb re-called the 5' RACE reads with MiXCR. The sample holds 280,000 or so distinct CDR3 sequences, less than 9.5% seen once. The chain links TRBV3-1 to TRBJ2-3, with TRBD2 matching over 10 bases. Sequencing was carried out using PBMCs or a T cell subset sorted from them (not recorded which). The source of this sequence is a man younger than 35 who had mild COVID-19 (a few samples of this study predate the infection). Cell type and time point are not known. The CDR3 bases are TGTGCCAGCAGCCAAGAACAGCGGGGGGGAAGCGATACGCAGTATTTT. This gives the protein CASSQEQRGGSDTQYF.